These 18 T cell receptor beta chains were sequenced from one sample in a study of identical twins. TCRdb analysed the 5' RACE reads with MiXCR anew, one entry per CDR3 protein. The sample carries approximately 590,000 distinct CDR3 sequences, approximately 9.6% recorded once. The data were also submitted as part of a second study, on yellow fever vaccine responses in identical twins.

Source material: PBMCs. Receptors originate from a woman younger than 30 in good health.

This clonotype has a count of ten or more. This sequence joins TRBV29-1 and TRBJ2-7; D is uncertain. V gave up 5 bases and J gave up 0 bases, with 8 bases separating them. Germline lookup yields CDR1 SQVTM and CDR2 ANQGSEA. CDR3 length: 12 amino acids. The chain's CDR3 is CSVYLSSYEQYF. DNA for the CDR3: TGCAGCGTTTACCTAAGCTCCTACGAGCAGTACTTC.

The chain combines TRBV20-1 with TRBJ2-1, with D tentatively TRBD2 (6 bases). CDR3 length equals 10 residues. Germline CDR1 and CDR2: DFQATT and SNEGSKA (reference sequence). CDR3 loop: CLLGGTEQFF. CDR3 coding DNA: TGCCTGCTAGGCGGGACCGAGCAGTTCTTC.

This clonotype was observed a few times. This chain joins TRBV4-3 and TRBJ2-1, with D perhaps TRBD1 (6 bases). Germline V lookup: CDR1 LGHNA, CDR2 YSLEER. V lost 0 bases to trimming and J lost 3 bases, with 15 bases between them. The CDR3 spans 17 residues. The DNA for the CDR3 is TGCGCCAGCAGCCAAGATCGCCGGACAGCTTTCTACAATGAGCAGTTCTTC. This translates into CASSQDRRTAFYNEQFF.

The chain carries TRBV28 and TRBJ2-1, with 10 bases aligning to TRBD2. Trimming removed 7 bases from V and 8 bases from J; junction bases left unmatched: 11. The CDR3 is 15 amino acids. CDR1 and CDR2 from the germline V gene are MDHEN and SYDVKM. Here the CDR3 reads CASIPGTSVLHEQFF. In DNA, the CDR3 is TGTGCCAGCATTCCCGGGACTAGCGTCTTACATGAGCAGTTCTTC.

The table lists this clonotype with a few counts. The chain is built from TRBV11-1 and TRBJ2-1, with 10 nucleotides matching TRBD2. The V gene's germline CDR1 is SGHAT and CDR2 FQDESV (reference sequence). The CDR3 loop spans 20 amino acids. Trimming removed 3 bases from V and 0 bases from J; junction bases left unmatched: 14. CDR3 bases: TGTGCCAGCAGCTTTATGAGCGGGGGGGTCGCTCAGAGCTCCTACAATGAGCAGTTCTTC. It yields the protein CASSFMSGGVAQSSYNEQFF.

This clonotype has at least ten counts. This sequence joins TRBV5-1 and TRBJ1-2; no reliable D call. This CDR3 region has 15 residues. Germline V gene data show CDR1 as SGHRS and CDR2 as YFSETQ. V was trimmed by 4 bases and J by 0 bases, leaving 13 bases between them. The chain's CDR3 is CASSPAGRPNYGYTF. The CDR3 region has the DNA TGCGCCAGCAGCCCTGCGGGCAGACCTAACTATGGCTACACCTTC.

This clonotype was observed a few times. This chain joins TRBV30 and TRBJ2-3; D unclear. This CDR3 has 11 amino acids. The ends were cut back, 3 bases at V and 2 bases at J, with 3 bases in the middle. The germline CDR1 and CDR2 sequences are GTSNPN and SVGIG (reference sequence). The CDR3 is CAWSYTDTQYF. Here the CDR3 DNA reads TGTGCCTGGAGCTACACAGATACGCAGTATTTT.

This clonotype was detected ten times or more. The chain is built from TRBV5-4 and TRBJ2-3; maybe TRBD2 (5 bases). Trimming took 5 bases from V and 5 from J, leaving 12 bases between them. Per germline, CDR1 SGHNT and CDR2 YYREEE (reference sequence). The CDR3 loop spans 13 amino acids. CDR3 amino acids: CASRTGVEDTQYF. CDR3 nucleotide sequence: TGTGCCAGCAGGACCGGGGTGGAAGATACGCAGTATTTT.

The table lists this clonotype with a few counts. The chain recombines TRBV3-1 with TRBJ2-1; 10 nucleotides align to TRBD2. The trim removed 1 base at V and 2 bases at J, leaving 14 bases unmatched. This CDR3 contains 20 residues. The germline V gene has CDR1 LGHDT and CDR2 YNNKEL (reference sequence). The CDR3 loop reads CASSQAEPLSGRTTYNEQFF. CDR3 DNA: TGTGCCAGCAGCCAAGCGGAACCACTTAGCGGGAGGACCACCTACAATGAGCAGTTCTTC.

The V call is TRBV2, the J call TRBJ2-3; 10 bases line up with TRBD2. V dropped 8 bases and J dropped 5; count of bases not matched to a gene: 13. The CDR3 covers 16 residues. CDR1 and CDR2 (germline): SNHLY, FYNNEI. The CDR3 here is CASLLEERGGRDTQYF. The CDR3 DNA sequence: TGTGCCAGCCTTCTCGAGGAGCGGGGGGGCAGAGATACGCAGTATTTT. Full variable domain (remainder filled in from reference TRBV2 and TRBJ2-3): EPEVTQTPSHQVTQMGQEVILRCVPISNHLYFYWYRQILGQKVEFLVSFYNNEISEKSEIFDDQFSVERPDGSNFTLKIRSTKLEDSAMYFCASLLEERGGRDTQYFGPGTRLTVL.

This clonotype was seen a few times. The V and J genes are TRBV20-1 and TRBJ2-7, with D possibly being TRBD1 (6 bases). Trimming removed 2 bases at V and 4 bases at J, with 9 bases between. The CDR3 is 12 residues long. CDR1 and CDR2 from the germline V gene are DFQATT and SNEGSKA (reference sequence). CDR3 sequence reads: CSARLGGYEQYF. CDR3 DNA: TGCAGTGCTAGATTAGGGGGTTACGAGCAGTACTTC.

V and J are TRBV20-1 and TRBJ2-7, with D hard to call. In germline, CDR1 is DFQATT, CDR2 SNEGSKA (reference sequence). The CDR3 is 12 residues long. The CDR3 sequence is CTPIRYSYEQYF. DNA for the CDR3: TGCACCCCTATCAGGTATTCCTACGAGCAGTACTTC.

This clonotype was observed a handful of times. J is TRBJ1-2 and V is TRBV9, with D tentatively TRBD1 (5 bases). Germline CDR1 and CDR2: SGDLS and YYNGEE. V was shortened by 1 base and J by 1 base, with 8 bases between the two germline ends. This CDR3 has 14 residues. Written as DNA, the CDR3 is TGTGCCAGCAGCGTATCAGGGAGTAACTATGGCTACACCTTC. Translating gives CASSVSGSNYGYTF. The whole variable domain, remainder taken from reference TRBV9 and TRBJ1-2, is DSGVTQTPKHLITATGQRVTLRCSPRSGDLSVYWYQQSLDQGLQFLIQYYNGEERAKGNILERFSAQQFPDLHSELNLSSLELGDSALYFCASSVSGSNYGYTFGSGTRLTVV.

In its sample, this clonotype was seen a few times. The V call is TRBV5-1, the J call TRBJ2-2, with a possible D match to TRBD2 (6 bases). There are 15 residues in the CDR3. In germline, CDR1 is SGHRS, CDR2 YFSETQ. V was pared by 6 bases and J by 3 bases, with 15 bases between. CDR3 coding DNA: TGCGCCAGCACCCTTGGAGGGACTTACACCGGGGAGCTGTTTTTT. Translating gives CASTLGGTYTGELFF. Full variable domain (remainder filled in from reference TRBV5-1 and TRBJ2-2): KAGVTQTPRYLIKTRGQQVTLSCSPISGHRSVSWYQQTPGQGLQFLFEYFSETQRNKGNFPGRFSGRQFSNSRSEMNVSTLELGDSALYLCASTLGGTYTGELFFGEGSRLTVL.

J is TRBJ2-3 and V is TRBV15; tentatively, D is TRBD1 (5 bases). CDR3 size: 17 residues. The V end lost 3 bases, the J end lost 2 bases, and 18 bases lay between the germline ends. Germline CDR1 and CDR2: LNHNV and YYDKDF (reference sequence). CDR3 in amino acids: CATSSFSWGAYTDTQYF. The CDR3 coding sequence is TGTGCCACCAGCAGTTTCTCCTGGGGCGCATACACAGATACGCAGTATTTT.

V and J are TRBV29-1 and TRBJ2-3; 12 bases agree with TRBD2. Unmatched junction bases numbered 2, after V lost 2 bases and J lost 2 bases. The CDR3 totals 15 residues. The V gene's germline CDR1 is SQVTM and CDR2 ANQGSEA. The CDR3 spells CSVERLAGVTDTQYF. The CDR3 DNA sequence: TGCAGCGTTGAAAGACTAGCGGGAGTCACAGATACGCAGTATTTT.

This clonotype was seen a handful of times. The rearrangement links TRBV3-1 to TRBJ2-3; 9 bases map to TRBD2. CDR3 length equals 16 residues. V shed 0 bases, J shed 6 bases, and the junction held 7 bases outside the gene matches. From germline, CDR1 is LGHDT and CDR2 YNNKEL (reference sequence). DNA for the CDR3: TGTGCCAGCAGCCAAGAAGCGGCGGGGGGGGTGGATACGCAGTATTTT. Amino acids: CASSQEAAGGVDTQYF.

This clonotype has just a few counts. V gene TRBV5-1 combines with J gene TRBJ2-5; 12 bases match TRBD2. The trim removed 5 bases at V and 4 bases at J, leaving 6 bases unmatched. The CDR3 spans 15 residues. Germline CDR1 SGHRS, CDR2 YFSETQ. The CDR3 DNA reads TGCGCCAGCAGGCAAACTAGCGGGGGGCGAGAGACCCAGTACTTC. Its protein is CASRQTSGGRETQYF.